This entry lists 4 T cell receptor beta chains sequenced from one sample in a study of cytomegalovirus exposure and HLA in healthy donors (dated by TCRdb to the late 2010s). Libraries were made using the immunoSEQ multiplex PCR assay. The table was pulled from immuneACCESS by TCRdb, which kept in-frame rearrangements only. Such tables lose some clones; where checked, under half of the loss comes from unresolved V genes, and the rest has no known cause. This sample has 90,000 to 100,000 clones in its table, and more than 85% of those were observed once. The ten largest clones represent over 6% of the sample. The sequenced sample was PBMCs. Receptors were obtained from a man younger than 30 in good health and CMV-seropositive.

The V call is TRBV5-5, the J call TRBJ1-3; D is unclear. Trimming left V 0 bases short and J 1 base short, with 11 bases between. This CDR3 contains 16 residues. Germline CDR1 SGHKS, CDR2 YYEKEE (reference sequence). The chain's CDR3 is CASSLARIGSGNTIYF. CDR3 nucleotide sequence: TGTGCCAGCAGCTTGGCTAGAATCGGGTCTGGAAACACCATATATTTT.

This chain links TRBV16 with TRBJ2-7; 7 bases map to TRBD2. The CDR3 totals 14 residues. The V gene's germline CDR1 is KGHSY and CDR2 FQNENV. V lost 2 bases to trimming and J lost 1 base; unmatched junction nucleotides: 2. The CDR3 nucleotides read TGTGCCAGCAGCCAACGGACTAGGTCCTACGAGCAGTACTTC. Protein product: CASSQRTRSYEQYF.

The chain is built from TRBV2 and TRBJ1-4; 9 bases agree with TRBD1. Per germline, CDR1 SNHLY and CDR2 FYNNEI. Losses at the gene ends were 8 bases for V and 6 bases for J; bases not matched to a gene: 4. The CDR3 is made up of 13 amino acids. The CDR3 coding sequence is TGTGCCAGCCTGGACAGGGGATATGAAAAACTGTTTTTT. Protein sequence: CASLDRGYEKLFF.

Regarding this clone: Other DNA sequences in this specimen translate into the identical CDR3. The V gene is TRBV4-3, the J gene TRBJ1-5, with D maybe TRBD1 (5 bases). The germline CDR1 and CDR2 sequences are LGHNA and YSLEER. V lost 1 base to trimming and J lost 4 bases, with 11 bases between them. The CDR3 has 15 residues. CDR3 coding DNA: TGCGCCAGCAGCCAAGGGCAGGGAGGAAATCAGCCCCAGCATTTT. Translating gives CASSQGQGGNQPQHF.